Below are 17 T cell receptor beta chains sequenced from a single sample in a study of neurological immune-mediated disorders. TCRdb re-called the 5' RACE reads with MiXCR, one entry per CDR3 protein. The sample has 50,000 to 60,000 distinct CDR3 sequences, about 2.5% seen once. Sequencing used PBMCs. The receptors come from a man over 45 with multiple sclerosis.

This clonotype was observed many times. This rearrangement joins TRBV7-2 to TRBJ1-4; 8 nucleotides agree with TRBD1. This CDR3 region has 18 residues. J lost 0 bases, V lost 5 bases, and 11 bases had no gene match. The germline V gene has CDR1 SGHTA and CDR2 FQGNSA. Here the CDR3 reads CASSVPGQATATNEKLFF. CDR3 coding DNA: TGTGCCAGCAGCGTTCCGGGACAGGCGACTGCAACTAATGAAAAACTGTTTTTT.

This clonotype showed up many times. The V gene is TRBV27, the J gene TRBJ2-7; D may be TRBD1 or TRBD2 (6 bases each). Germline V lookup: CDR1 MNHEY, CDR2 SMNVEV (reference sequence). The CDR3 has 14 residues. With 6 bases removed from V and 7 bases from J, the gap between germline ends came to 19 bases. This chain's CDR3 is CASRDIGGTGEQYF. The CDR3 DNA reads TGTGCCAGCAGGGATATAGGGGGGACGGGGGAGCAGTACTTC.

This clonotype has ten or more counts. This sequence joins TRBV11-2 and TRBJ2-6, with D maybe TRBD1 (5 bases). Germline CDR1 is SGHAT and CDR2 is FQNNGV. V was cut by 3 bases and J by 2 bases, with 20 bases left in between. The CDR3 is 19 residues long. CDR3 sequence: CASSFRSPGRATGANVLTF. For the CDR3, the DNA is TGTGCCAGCAGCTTTAGGTCTCCAGGCAGGGCTACTGGGGCCAACGTCCTGACTTTC.

This clonotype has a count of ten or more. The chain couples TRBV7-8 to TRBJ1-4, with TRBD1 matching 8 bases. The CDR3 consists of 15 residues. V trimming: 5 bases; J trimming: 4 bases; junction bases outside the gene matches: 6. Germline loops: CDR1 SGHVS, CDR2 FQNEAQ. CDR3 residues: CASSTRTGNNEKLFF. The DNA for the CDR3 is TGTGCCAGCAGCACCCGGACAGGGAATAATGAAAAACTGTTTTTT.

This clonotype was detected many times. The chain combines TRBV14 with TRBJ2-1; 8 bases are a match to TRBD2. Germline V gene sequence: CDR1 SGHDN, CDR2 FVKESK. V lost 4 bases to trimming and J lost 10 bases; unmatched junction nucleotides: 6. There are 13 residues in the CDR3. The CDR3 DNA sequence: TGTGCCAGCAGCCTGGGACTAGGGCTCGAGCAGTTCTTC. Its translation is CASSLGLGLEQFF. Full variable domain (outside the CDR3, taken from reference TRBV14 and TRBJ2-1): EAGVTQFPSHSVIEKGQTVTLRCDPISGHDNLYWYRRVMGKEIKFLLHFVKESKQDESGMPNNRFLAERTGGTYSTLKVQPAELEDSGVYFCASSLGLGLEQFFGPGTRLTVL.

This clonotype showed up many times. The genes are TRBV6-4 and TRBJ1-1; D is uncertain. Germline lookup yields CDR1 MRHNA and CDR2 SNTAGT. The CDR3 totals 14 residues. With 6 bases removed from V and 4 bases from J, the gap between germline ends came to 15 bases. The CDR3 DNA reads as TGTGCCAGCAGCCCAGGCGCGATGGGCACTGAAGCTTTCTTT. Encoded protein: CASSPGAMGTEAFF.

This clonotype was counted at least ten times. The rearrangement uses TRBV7-2 and TRBJ2-7; 8 bases line up with TRBD2. CDR1 is SGHTA and CDR2 is FQGNSA in the germline V gene. The CDR3 has 16 amino acids. V lost 1 base to trimming and J lost 2 bases; unmatched junction nucleotides: 7. CDR3 in amino acids: CASSLVGTSRAYEQYF. In DNA form, the CDR3 reads TGTGCCAGCAGCTTAGTTGGGACTAGTAGAGCCTACGAGCAGTACTTC.

This clonotype was counted ten times or more. The chain employs TRBV5-6 and TRBJ1-5; the D is unclear. Trimming removed 1 base at V and 0 bases at J, with 14 bases between. Looked up from germline, CDR1 is SGHDT and CDR2 is YYEEEE. This CDR3 has 17 residues. The DNA for the CDR3 is TGTGCCAGCAGCTTGTCCCCGGGGATGTATAGCAATCAGCCCCAGCATTTT. It yields the protein CASSLSPGMYSNQPQHF.

This clonotype was seen many times. The chain links TRBV7-2 to TRBJ2-7; D may be TRBD1 (5 bases). Germline loops: CDR1 SGHTA, CDR2 FQGNSA. This CDR3 region has 13 residues. Trimming removed 5 bases at V and 0 bases at J, with 8 bases between. The chain's CDR3 is CASSIRDSYEQYF. The CDR3 DNA sequence: TGTGCCAGCAGCATCAGGGACTCCTACGAGCAGTACTTC.

Many counts were recorded for this clonotype. The chain is built from TRBV5-1 and TRBJ1-2; maybe TRBD1 (5 bases). This CDR3 region has 15 residues. Germline loops: CDR1 SGHRS, CDR2 YFSETQ. V was clipped by 0 bases and J by 4 bases, with 13 bases between them. CDR3 protein: CASSLGDSFVYGYTF. The CDR3, as DNA: TGCGCCAGCAGCTTGGGGGACTCCTTCGTCTATGGCTACACCTTC.

This clonotype was picked up many times. This CDR3 reads CASSYYKTGARTEAFF. Here the CDR3 DNA reads TGTGCCAGCAGTTATTATAAGACAGGGGCCCGCACTGAAGCTTTCTTT. The gene calls are TRBV6-5 and TRBJ1-1, with TRBD1 matching 8 bases. Germline CDR1 MNHEY, CDR2 SVGAGI. The CDR3 is 16 residues long. Trimming cost V 3 bases and J 4 bases; bases outside gene matches: 10.

This clonotype was seen repeatedly, ten times or more. The chain uses TRBV21-1 and TRBJ2-7; TRBD2 is the table's D call, not checked against the DNA. TRBV21-1 is a pseudogene. The CDR3 consists of 17 residues. In DNA form, the CDR3 reads TGTGCCAGCAGCAAAGCCCGGACTAGCGGGGGGGTCTACGAGCAGTACTTC. Translation: CASSKARTSGGVYEQYF.

This clonotype showed up many times. The rearrangement links TRBV7-2 to TRBJ1-1; D call uncertain. This CDR3 is built from 14 residues. Looked up from germline, CDR1 is SGHTA and CDR2 is FQGNSA. V was clipped by 3 bases and J by 0 bases, with 8 bases between them. The CDR3 DNA sequence: TGTGCCAGCAGCTTCGTTGGTATGAACACTGAAGCTTTCTTT. The encoded protein is CASSFVGMNTEAFF.

The table lists this clonotype with many counts. The rearrangement links TRBV7-3 to TRBJ2-1; D is perhaps TRBD1 or TRBD2 (6 bases each). Germline CDR1 is SGHTA and CDR2 is FQGTGA. Deletions cut 5 bases from V and 8 bases from J, with 13 bases between. The CDR3 covers 13 residues. In DNA, the CDR3 is TGTGCCAGCAGCCCCGGGGGCTGGGATGAGCAGTTCTTC. Its protein is CASSPGGWDEQFF.

In its sample, this clonotype was seen many times. The J gene is TRBJ2-5, the V gene TRBV7-2; TRBD2 matches 8 bases. CDR1 and CDR2 (germline): SGHTA, FQGNSA. The CDR3 runs 13 residues. With V trimmed by 4 bases and J by 8 bases, 6 bases remained unmatched. The CDR3 sequence is CASSSAGALTQYF. The CDR3 region has the DNA TGTGCCAGCAGCTCAGCGGGGGCGTTAACCCAGTACTTC.

This clonotype appeared many times. This rearrangement joins TRBV4-3 to TRBJ2-1; 8 bases fit TRBD2. Looked up from germline, CDR1 is LGHNA and CDR2 is YSLEER. J was trimmed by 0 bases and V by 0 bases; bases with no gene match: 1. This CDR3 has 16 residues. The CDR3 region has the DNA TGCGCCAGCAGCCAAGACGGGGGGGGCTCCTACAATGAGCAGTTCTTC. Translated, it gives CASSQDGGGSYNEQFF.

A single count supports this clonotype. The CDR3 loop is CSVRTSGDSEQYF. DNA of the CDR3: TGCAGCGTAAGGACTAGCGGGGATTCAGAGCAGTACTTC. The chain joins TRBV29-1 to TRBJ2-7, with 12 bases aligning to TRBD2. CDR3 length equals 13 residues. V lost 6 bases, J lost 7 bases, and 7 bases stayed unmatched. Germline V lookup: CDR1 SQVTM, CDR2 ANQGSEA.